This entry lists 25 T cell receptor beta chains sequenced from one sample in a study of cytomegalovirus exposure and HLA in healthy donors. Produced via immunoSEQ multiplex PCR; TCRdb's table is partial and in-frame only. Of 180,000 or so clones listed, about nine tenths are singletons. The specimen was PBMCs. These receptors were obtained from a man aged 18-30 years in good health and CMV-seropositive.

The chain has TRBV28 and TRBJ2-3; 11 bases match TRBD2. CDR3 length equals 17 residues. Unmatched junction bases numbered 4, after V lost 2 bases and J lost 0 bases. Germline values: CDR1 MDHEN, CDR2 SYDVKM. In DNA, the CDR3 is TGTGCCAGCAGTTTAATGCCTAGCGGGGGGAGCACAGATACGCAGTATTTT. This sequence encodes CASSLMPSGGSTDTQYF.

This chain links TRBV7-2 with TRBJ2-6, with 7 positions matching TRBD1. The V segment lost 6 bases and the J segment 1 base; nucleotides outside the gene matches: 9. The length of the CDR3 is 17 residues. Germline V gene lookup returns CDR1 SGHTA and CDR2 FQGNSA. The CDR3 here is CASRPRGLSSGANVLTF. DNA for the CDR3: TGTGCCAGCAGGCCTAGGGGGCTCAGTTCTGGGGCCAACGTCCTGACTTTC.

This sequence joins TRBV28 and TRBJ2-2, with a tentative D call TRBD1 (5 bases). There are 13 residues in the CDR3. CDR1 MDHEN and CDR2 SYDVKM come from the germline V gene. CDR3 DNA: TGTGTCGTAGCAAATAGGGGCACCGGGGAGCTGTTTTTT. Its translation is CVVANRGTGELFF.

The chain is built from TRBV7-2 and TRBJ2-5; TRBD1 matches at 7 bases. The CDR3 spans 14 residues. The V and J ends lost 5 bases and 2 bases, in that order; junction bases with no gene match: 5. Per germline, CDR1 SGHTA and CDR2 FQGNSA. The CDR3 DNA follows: TGTGCCAGCAGCATGAACAGGGGACAAGAGACCCAGTACTTC. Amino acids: CASSMNRGQETQYF.

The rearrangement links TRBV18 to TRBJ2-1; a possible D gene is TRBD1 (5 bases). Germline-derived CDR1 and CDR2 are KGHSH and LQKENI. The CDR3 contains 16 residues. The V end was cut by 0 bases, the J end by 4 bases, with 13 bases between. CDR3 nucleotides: TGTGCCAGCTCACCACCTGGAGTAGGGGAATACAATGAGCAGTTCTTC. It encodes CASSPPGVGEYNEQFF.

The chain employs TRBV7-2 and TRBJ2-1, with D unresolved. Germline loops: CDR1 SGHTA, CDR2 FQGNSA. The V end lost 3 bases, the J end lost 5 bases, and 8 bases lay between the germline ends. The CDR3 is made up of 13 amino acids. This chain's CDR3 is CASSFVIDNEQFF. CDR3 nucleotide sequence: TGTGCCAGCAGCTTCGTTATTGACAATGAGCAGTTCTTC.

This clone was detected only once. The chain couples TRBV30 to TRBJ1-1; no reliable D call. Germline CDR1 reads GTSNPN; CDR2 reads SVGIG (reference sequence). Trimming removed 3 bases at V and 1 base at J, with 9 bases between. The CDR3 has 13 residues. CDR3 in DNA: TGTGCCTGGAGCGCACAGAGGAACACTGAAGCTTTCTTT. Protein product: CAWSAQRNTEAFF.

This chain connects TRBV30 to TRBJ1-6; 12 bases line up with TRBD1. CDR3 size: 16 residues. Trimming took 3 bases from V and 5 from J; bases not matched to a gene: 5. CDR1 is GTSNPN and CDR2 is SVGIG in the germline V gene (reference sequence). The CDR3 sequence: CAWRGQGAYDNSPLHF. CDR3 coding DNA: TGTGCCTGGAGGGGACAGGGGGCTTACGATAATTCACCCCTCCACTTT.

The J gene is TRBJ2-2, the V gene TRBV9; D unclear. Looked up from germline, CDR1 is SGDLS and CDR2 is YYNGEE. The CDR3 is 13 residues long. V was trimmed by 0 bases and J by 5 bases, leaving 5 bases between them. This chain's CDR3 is CASSVARTGELFF. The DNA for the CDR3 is TGTGCCAGCAGCGTAGCTAGAACCGGGGAGCTGTTTTTT.

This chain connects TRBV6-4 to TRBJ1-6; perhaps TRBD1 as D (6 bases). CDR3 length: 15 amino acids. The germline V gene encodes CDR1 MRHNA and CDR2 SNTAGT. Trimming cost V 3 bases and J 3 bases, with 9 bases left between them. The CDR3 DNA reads TGTGCCAGCAGTGAGGGGGCAGACTATAATTCACCCCTCCACTTT. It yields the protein CASSEGADYNSPLHF.

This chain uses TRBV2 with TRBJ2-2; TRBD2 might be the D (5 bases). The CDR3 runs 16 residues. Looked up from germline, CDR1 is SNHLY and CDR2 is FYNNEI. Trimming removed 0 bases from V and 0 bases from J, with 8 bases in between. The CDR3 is CASSEAAAANTGELFF. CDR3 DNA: TGTGCCAGCAGTGAAGCAGCGGCGGCGAACACCGGGGAGCTGTTTTTT.

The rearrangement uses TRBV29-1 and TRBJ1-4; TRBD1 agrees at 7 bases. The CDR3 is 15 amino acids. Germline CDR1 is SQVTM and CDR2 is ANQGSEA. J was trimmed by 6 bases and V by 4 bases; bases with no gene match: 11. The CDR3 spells CSVAVRGVSYEKLFF. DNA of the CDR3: TGCAGCGTTGCGGTCAGGGGGGTCTCTTATGAAAAACTGTTTTTT.

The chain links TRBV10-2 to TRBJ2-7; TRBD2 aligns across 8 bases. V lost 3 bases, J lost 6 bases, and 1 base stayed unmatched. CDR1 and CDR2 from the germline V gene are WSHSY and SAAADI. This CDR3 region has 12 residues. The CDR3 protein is CASSDAGGEQYF. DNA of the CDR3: TGCGCCAGCAGTGATGCGGGGGGCGAGCAGTACTTC.

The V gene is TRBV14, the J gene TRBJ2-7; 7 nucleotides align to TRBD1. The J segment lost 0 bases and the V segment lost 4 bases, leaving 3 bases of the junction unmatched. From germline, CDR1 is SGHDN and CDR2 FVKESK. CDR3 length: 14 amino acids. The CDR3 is CASSPGTVSYEQYF. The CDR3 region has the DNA TGTGCCAGCAGCCCCGGGACAGTCTCCTACGAGCAGTACTTC.

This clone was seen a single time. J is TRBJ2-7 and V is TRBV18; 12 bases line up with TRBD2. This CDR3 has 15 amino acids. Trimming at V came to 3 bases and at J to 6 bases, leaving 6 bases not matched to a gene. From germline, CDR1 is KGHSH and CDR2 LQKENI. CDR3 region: CASSPPGLAGFEQYF. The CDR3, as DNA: TGTGCCAGCTCACCTCCGGGACTAGCGGGTTTCGAGCAGTACTTC. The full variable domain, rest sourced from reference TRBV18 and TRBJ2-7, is NAGVMQNPRHLVRRRGQEARLRCSPMKGHSHVYWYRQLPEEGLKFMVYLQKENIIDESGMPKERFSAEFPKEGPSILRIQQVVRGDSAAYFCASSPPGLAGFEQYFGPGTRLTVT.

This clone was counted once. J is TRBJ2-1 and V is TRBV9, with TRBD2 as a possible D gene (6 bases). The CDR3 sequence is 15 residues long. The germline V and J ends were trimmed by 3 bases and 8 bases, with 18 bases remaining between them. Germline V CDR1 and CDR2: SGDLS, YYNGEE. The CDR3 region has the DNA TGTGCCAGCAGCGCCCCGGGGGTAGGTTACGATGAGCAGTTCTTC. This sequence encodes CASSAPGVGYDEQFF.

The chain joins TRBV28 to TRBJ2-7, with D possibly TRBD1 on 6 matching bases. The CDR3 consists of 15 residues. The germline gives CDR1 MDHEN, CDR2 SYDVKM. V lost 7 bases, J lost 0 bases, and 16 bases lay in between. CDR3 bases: TGTGCCAGCACCGGAGCCGGGACAAGCTCCTACGAGCAGTACTTC. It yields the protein CASTGAGTSSYEQYF.

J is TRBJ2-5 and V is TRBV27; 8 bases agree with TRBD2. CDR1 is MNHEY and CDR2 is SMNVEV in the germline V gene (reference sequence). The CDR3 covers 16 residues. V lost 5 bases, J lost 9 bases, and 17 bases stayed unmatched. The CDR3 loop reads CASSPLTSGDTYPQYF. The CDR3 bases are TGTGCCAGCAGTCCCTTAACTAGCGGAGACACGTACCCCCAGTACTTC.

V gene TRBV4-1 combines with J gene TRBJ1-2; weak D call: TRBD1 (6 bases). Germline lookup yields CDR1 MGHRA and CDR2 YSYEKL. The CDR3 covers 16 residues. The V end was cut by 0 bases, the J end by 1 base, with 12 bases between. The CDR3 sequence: CASSQDLRTVNYGYTF. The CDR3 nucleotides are TGCGCCAGCAGCCAAGATCTCCGGACAGTTAACTATGGCTACACCTTC.

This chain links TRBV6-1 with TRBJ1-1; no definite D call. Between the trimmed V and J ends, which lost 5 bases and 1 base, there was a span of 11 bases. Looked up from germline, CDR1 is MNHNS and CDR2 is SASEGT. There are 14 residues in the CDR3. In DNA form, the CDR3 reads TGTGCCAGCAGTTTATTAACTGGGAACACTGAAGCTTTCTTT. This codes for CASSLLTGNTEAFF.

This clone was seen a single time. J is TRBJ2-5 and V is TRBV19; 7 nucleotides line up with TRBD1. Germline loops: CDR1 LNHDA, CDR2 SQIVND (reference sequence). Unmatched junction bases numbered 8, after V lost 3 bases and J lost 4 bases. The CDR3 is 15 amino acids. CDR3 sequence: CASSMSNGDRETQYF. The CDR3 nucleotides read TGTGCCAGTAGTATGTCTAATGGGGACAGAGAGACCCAGTACTTC.

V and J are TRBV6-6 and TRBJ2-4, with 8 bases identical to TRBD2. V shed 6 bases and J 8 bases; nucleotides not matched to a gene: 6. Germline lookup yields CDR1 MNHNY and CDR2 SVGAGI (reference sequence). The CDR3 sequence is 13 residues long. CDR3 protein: CASREREKDIQYF. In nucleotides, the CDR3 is TGTGCCAGCAGGGAGCGGGAGAAAGACATTCAGTACTTC.

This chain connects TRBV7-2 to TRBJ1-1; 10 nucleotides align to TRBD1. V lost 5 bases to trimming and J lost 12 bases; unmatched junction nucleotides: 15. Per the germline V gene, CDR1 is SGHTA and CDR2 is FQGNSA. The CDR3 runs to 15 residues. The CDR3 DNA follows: TGTGCCAGCAGCCCGTTCAGACAGGGGGCGCGGGAAACTTTCTTT. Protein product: CASSPFRQGARETFF.

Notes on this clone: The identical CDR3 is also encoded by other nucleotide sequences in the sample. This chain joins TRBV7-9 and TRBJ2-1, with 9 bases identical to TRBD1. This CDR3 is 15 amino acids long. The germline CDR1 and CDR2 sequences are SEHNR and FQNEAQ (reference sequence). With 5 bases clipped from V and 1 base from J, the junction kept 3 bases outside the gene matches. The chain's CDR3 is CASSLGQGSYNEQFF. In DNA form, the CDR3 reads TGTGCCAGCAGCCTGGGACAGGGATCCTACAATGAGCAGTTCTTC.

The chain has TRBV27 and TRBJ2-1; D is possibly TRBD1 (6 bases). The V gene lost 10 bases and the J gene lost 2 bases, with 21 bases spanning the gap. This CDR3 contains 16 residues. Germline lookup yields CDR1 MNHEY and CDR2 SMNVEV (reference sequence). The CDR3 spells CATNSRWTAAYNEQFF. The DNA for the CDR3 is TGTGCCACGAATAGCCGTTGGACAGCAGCCTACAATGAGCAGTTCTTC.